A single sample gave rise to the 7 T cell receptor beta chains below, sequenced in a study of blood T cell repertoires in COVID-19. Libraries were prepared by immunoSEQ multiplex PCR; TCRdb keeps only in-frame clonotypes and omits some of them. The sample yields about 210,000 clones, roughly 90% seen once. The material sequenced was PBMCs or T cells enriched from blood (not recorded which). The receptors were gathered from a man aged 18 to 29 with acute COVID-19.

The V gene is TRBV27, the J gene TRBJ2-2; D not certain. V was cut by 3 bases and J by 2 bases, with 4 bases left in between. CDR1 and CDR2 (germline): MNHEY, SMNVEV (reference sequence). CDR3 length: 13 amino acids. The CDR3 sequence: CASSFSNTGELFF. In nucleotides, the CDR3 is TGTGCCAGCAGTTTCTCCAACACCGGGGAGCTGTTTTTT.

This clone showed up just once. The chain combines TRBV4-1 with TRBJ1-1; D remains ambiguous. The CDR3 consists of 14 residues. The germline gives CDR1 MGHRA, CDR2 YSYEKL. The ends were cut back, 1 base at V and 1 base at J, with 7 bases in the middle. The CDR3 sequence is CASSQVPGNTEAFF. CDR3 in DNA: TGCGCCAGCAGCCAAGTCCCAGGGAACACTGAAGCTTTCTTT.

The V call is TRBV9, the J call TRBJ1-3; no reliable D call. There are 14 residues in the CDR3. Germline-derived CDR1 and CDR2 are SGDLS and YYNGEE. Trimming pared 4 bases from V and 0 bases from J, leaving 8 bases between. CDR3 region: CASSPPFSGNTIYF. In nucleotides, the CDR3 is TGTGCCAGCAGCCCTCCGTTCTCTGGAAACACCATATATTTT.

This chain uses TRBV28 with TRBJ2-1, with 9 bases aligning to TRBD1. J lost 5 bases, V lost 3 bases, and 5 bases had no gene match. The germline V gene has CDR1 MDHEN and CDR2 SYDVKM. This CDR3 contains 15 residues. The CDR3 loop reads CASSFLGTGNNEQFF. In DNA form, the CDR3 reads TGTGCCAGCAGTTTTTTGGGGACAGGGAACAATGAGCAGTTCTTC.

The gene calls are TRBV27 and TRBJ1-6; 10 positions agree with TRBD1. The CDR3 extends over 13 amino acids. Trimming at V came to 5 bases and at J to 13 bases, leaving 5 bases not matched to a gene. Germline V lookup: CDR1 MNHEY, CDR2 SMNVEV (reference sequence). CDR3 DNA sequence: TGTGCCAGCAGTCACGGGACAGGGGAGCCCCTCCACTTT. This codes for CASSHGTGEPLHF.

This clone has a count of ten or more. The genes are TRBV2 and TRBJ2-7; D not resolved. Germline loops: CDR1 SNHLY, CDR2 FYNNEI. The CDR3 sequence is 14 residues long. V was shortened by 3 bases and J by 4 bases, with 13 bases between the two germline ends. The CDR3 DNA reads TGTGCCAGCAGTGAGACATATACCAGTTACGAGCAGTACTTC. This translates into CASSETYTSYEQYF.

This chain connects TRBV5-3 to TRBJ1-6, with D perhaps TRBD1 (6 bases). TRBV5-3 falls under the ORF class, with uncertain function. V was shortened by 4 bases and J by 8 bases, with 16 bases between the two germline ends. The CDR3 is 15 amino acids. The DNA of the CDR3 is TGTGCCAGAAGCACGGACAGCCATTCGGATTCACCCCTCCACTTT. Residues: CARSTDSHSDSPLHF.